These 8 T cell receptor beta chains originate from one sample sequenced in a study of STAT3 mutations in large granular lymphocyte leukemia. Repertoires were generated with immunoSEQ multiplex PCR, while TCRdb's copy carries only in-frame clones and drops some. The sample consists of roughly 14,000 clones, 80% to 95% of them appearing once. Points from the study as a whole: Every T-cell large granular lymphocyte leukemia patient had at least one immunodominant TCR beta clonotype.

For these receptors, no antigen is known. The sequenced sample consisted of peripheral blood mononuclear cells. Receptors were obtained from a woman aged 50 to 65 with T-cell large granular lymphocyte leukemia. Some clones in this sample may be carry-over from other donors' samples.

V gene TRBV14 combines with J gene TRBJ2-2; no reliable D call. The CDR3 has 13 amino acids. The V gene's germline CDR1 is SGHDN and CDR2 FVKESK. The ends were cut back, 2 bases at V and 1 base at J, with 2 bases in the middle. Written as DNA, the CDR3 is TGTGCCAGCAGCCAACGGAACACCGGGGAGCTGTTTTTT. It translates to CASSQRNTGELFF. Full variable domain (remainder filled in from reference TRBV14 and TRBJ2-2): EAGVTQFPSHSVIEKGQTVTLRCDPISGHDNLYWYRRVMGKEIKFLLHFVKESKQDESGMPNNRFLAERTGGTYSTLKVQPAELEDSGVYFCASSQRNTGELFFGEGSRLTVL.

The chain joins TRBV27 to TRBJ1-2; D is perhaps TRBD1 (6 bases). The CDR3 runs to 13 residues. V lost 8 bases and J 2 bases, leaving 12 bases between the germline ends. Germline V CDR1 and CDR2: MNHEY, SMNVEV (reference sequence). CDR3 sequence reads: CASGGHGNYGYTF. CDR3 nucleotide sequence: TGTGCCAGCGGGGGCCACGGGAACTATGGCTACACCTTC.

V gene TRBV4-1 combines with J gene TRBJ1-5; 7 bases are a match to TRBD1. Trimming cost V 1 base and J 4 bases; bases outside gene matches: 7. The germline gives CDR1 MGHRA, CDR2 YSYEKL. The CDR3 sequence is 16 residues long. The CDR3 here is CASSQVPARGNQPQHF. The CDR3 DNA reads as TGCGCCAGCAGCCAAGTTCCCGCCAGGGGGAATCAGCCCCAGCATTTT.

The chain joins TRBV5-1 to TRBJ1-1; TRBD1 is a possible D gene (5 bases). The V end was cut by 4 bases, the J end by 0 bases, with 7 bases between. There are 13 residues in the CDR3. CDR1 and CDR2 (germline): SGHRS, YFSETQ. For the CDR3, the DNA is TGCGCCAGCAGCGACAGTTTGAACACTGAAGCTTTCTTT. Translation gives CASSDSLNTEAFF.

This chain connects TRBV5-5 to TRBJ1-4; no clear D gene. Germline CDR1 SGHKS, CDR2 YYEKEE (reference sequence). This CDR3 has 13 residues. The germline V and J ends were trimmed by 0 bases and 3 bases, with 3 bases remaining between them. CDR3: CASSLGPNEKLFF. The DNA of the CDR3 is TGTGCCAGCAGCTTGGGGCCTAATGAAAAACTGTTTTTT.

The chain combines TRBV30 with TRBJ1-2; 9 bases align to TRBD1. This CDR3 region has 15 residues. The germline V gene encodes CDR1 GTSNPN and CDR2 SVGIG (reference sequence). With 3 bases clipped from V and 3 bases from J, the junction kept 8 bases outside the gene matches. CDR3 bases: TGTGCCTGGAGAACGACCGGGACAGGGCACTATGGCTACACCTTC. Protein sequence: CAWRTTGTGHYGYTF. The whole variable domain, filled in from reference TRBV30 and TRBJ1-2, reads SQTIHQWPATLVQPVGSPLSLECTVEGTSNPNLYWYRQAAGRGLQLLFYSVGIGQISSEVPQNLSASRPQDRQFILSSKKLLLSDSGFYLCAWRTTGTGHYGYTFGSGTRLTVV.

The rearrangement links TRBV28 to TRBJ2-7; 8 bases are shared with TRBD1. J was trimmed by 8 bases and V by 6 bases; bases with no gene match: 12. The CDR3 contains 14 residues. CDR1 and CDR2 (germline): MDHEN, SYDVKM. CDR3 amino acids: CASRLGGQGRQQYF. In DNA form, the CDR3 reads TGTGCCAGCAGACTGGGTGGACAGGGTCGGCAGCAGTACTTC.

The chain links TRBV5-4 to TRBJ2-5; 8 nucleotides align to TRBD2. Looked up from germline, CDR1 is SGHNT and CDR2 is YYREEE (reference sequence). After removal of 5 bases from V and 7 bases from J, the junction contained 13 bases not matched to a gene. This CDR3 is built from 15 residues. This CDR3 is CASSPERGGWGTQYF. CDR3 nucleotide sequence: TGTGCCAGCAGTCCCGAACGGGGGGGATGGGGGACCCAGTACTTC.